One sample yielded the 15 T cell receptor beta chains listed below, sequenced in a study of identical twins. TCRdb recomputed calls from the 5' RACE reads with MiXCR, one row per CDR3 protein. In the table there are 650,000 to 750,000 distinct CDR3 sequences, 21% of which are singletons. These sequences were also reported in another study, on T cells expressing NK-cell markers.

Sequenced material: PBMCs. The receptors stem from a woman younger than 30 in good health.

This clonotype has only a few counts. V is TRBV6-5 and J is TRBJ2-2, with a possible D match to TRBD1 (6 bases). The CDR3 covers 15 residues. Germline V gene sequence: CDR1 MNHEY, CDR2 SVGAGI. Deletions cut 4 bases from V and 4 bases from J, with 13 bases between. The DNA of the CDR3 is TGTGCCAGCAGTTTCTCCAAGGACAGCACCGGGGAGCTGTTTTTT. This encodes CASSFSKDSTGELFF.

This clonotype was counted only a few times. This sequence joins TRBV7-6 and TRBJ2-6; TRBD2 might be the D (6 bases). The germline V gene has CDR1 SGHVS and CDR2 FNYEAQ. Trimming took 3 bases from V and 0 from J, leaving 12 bases between them. The CDR3 loop spans 17 amino acids. The CDR3 here is CASSFRTGDSGANVLTF. CDR3 nucleotides: TGTGCCAGCAGCTTTAGGACGGGAGACTCTGGGGCCAACGTCCTGACTTTC.

This chain joins TRBV20-1 and TRBJ2-4, with 7 bases identical to TRBD1. The CDR3 is 14 amino acids. Germline V gene sequence: CDR1 DFQATT, CDR2 SNEGSKA (reference sequence). V lost 6 bases to trimming and J lost 4 bases; unmatched junction nucleotides: 9. The CDR3 bases are TGCAGTGCCGAAAAGACAGGGACAAAAAACATTCAGTACTTC. This gives the protein CSAEKTGTKNIQYF.

The chain recombines TRBV27 with TRBJ2-3; D gene unclear. V lost 3 bases, J lost 4 bases, and 11 bases lay in between. Germline CDR1 reads MNHEY; CDR2 reads SMNVEV (reference sequence). The CDR3 totals 14 residues. The CDR3 sequence: CASSFAVGADTQYF. The CDR3 DNA reads TGTGCCAGCAGTTTCGCGGTCGGCGCAGATACGCAGTATTTT.

This clonotype was picked up many times. CDR3 in amino acids: CATSRHTSSNEQFF. As DNA, the CDR3 is TGTGCCACCAGCAGACATACCAGTTCCAATGAGCAGTTCTTC. The V gene is TRBV15, the J gene TRBJ2-1; no clear D gene. The CDR3 sequence is 14 residues long. Trimming stripped 2 bases from V and 6 bases from J, with 11 bases between. From germline, CDR1 is LNHNV and CDR2 YYDKDF (reference sequence).

This clonotype was recorded only once. The chain has TRBV11-1 and TRBJ2-2, with 8 bases aligning to TRBD1. The length of the CDR3 is 15 residues. Losses at the gene ends were 4 bases for V and 5 bases for J; bases not matched to a gene: 6. Germline V gene lookup returns CDR1 SGHAT and CDR2 FQDESV (reference sequence). CDR3: CASSSGQDGTGELFF. CDR3 nucleotides: TGTGCCAGCAGCTCGGGACAGGACGGAACCGGGGAGCTGTTTTTT. Full variable domain (outside the CDR3, taken from reference TRBV11-1 and TRBJ2-2): EAEVAQSPRYKITEKSQAVAFWCDPISGHATLYWYRQILGQGPELLVQFQDESVVDDSQLPKDRFSAERLKGVDSTLKIQPAELGDSAMYLCASSSGQDGTGELFFGEGSRLTVL.

This clonotype has a count of ten or more. The rearrangement links TRBV29-1 to TRBJ2-6, with D possibly being TRBD1 (5 bases). The CDR3 totals 13 residues. The germline V gene has CDR1 SQVTM and CDR2 ANQGSEA. Between the trimmed V and J ends, which lost 7 bases and 2 bases, there was a span of 9 bases. The CDR3 nucleotides are TGCAGCGCCCTAGGGGCTGGGGCCAACGTCCTGACTTTC. Encoded protein: CSALGAGANVLTF.

The gene calls are TRBV10-3 and TRBJ2-2; possible D gene TRBD2, 6 bases. The CDR3 totals 13 residues. V was clipped by 7 bases and J by 8 bases, with 14 bases between them. Germline CDR1 is ENHRY and CDR2 is SYGVKD. The CDR3 bases are TGTGCCATCAAAATAGCGGTCCTTGGGGAGCTGTTTTTT. This sequence encodes CAIKIAVLGELFF.

The chain combines TRBV20-1 with TRBJ2-7; 7 nucleotides agree with TRBD2. J lost 3 bases, V lost 1 base, and 12 bases had no gene match. Germline CDR1 and CDR2: DFQATT and SNEGSKA (reference sequence). This CDR3 has 16 residues. The CDR3 region is CSARVPLGGGDYEQYF. In DNA, the CDR3 is TGCAGTGCTAGAGTTCCTCTGGGGGGAGGGGACTACGAGCAGTACTTC.

In its sample, this clonotype was seen a few times. The rearrangement links TRBV6-5 to TRBJ2-1; TRBD2 matches 11 bases. CDR1 MNHEY and CDR2 SVGAGI come from the germline V gene. The J segment lost 6 bases and the V segment lost 2 bases, leaving 12 bases of the junction unmatched. The CDR3 totals 18 residues. The CDR3: CASSYRGSGGARINEQFF. The CDR3 bases are TGTGCCAGCAGTTACAGAGGTAGCGGGGGGGCCAGAATCAATGAGCAGTTCTTC.

The chain is built from TRBV20-1 and TRBJ2-1, with TRBD2 as a possible D gene (7 bases). This CDR3 contains 14 residues. V lost 3 bases to trimming and J lost 7 bases, with 16 bases between them. CDR1 DFQATT and CDR2 SNEGSKA come from the germline V gene (reference sequence). The CDR3 DNA is TGCAGTGCTAGTGGGGGGGGCGAACTTAATGAGCAGTTCTTC. Amino acid sequence: CSASGGGELNEQFF.

In this sample, this clonotype turned up many times. This chain links TRBV20-1 with TRBJ1-1; D unclear. The CDR3 contains 11 residues. Trimming took 2 bases from V and 3 from J, leaving 4 bases between them. Germline lookup yields CDR1 DFQATT and CDR2 SNEGSKA (reference sequence). The CDR3, as DNA: TGCAGTGCTAGATTGCACACTGAAGCTTTCTTT. It translates to CSARLHTEAFF.

In this sample, this clonotype turned up a few times. The chain couples TRBV5-1 to TRBJ2-3; the match to TRBD1 covers 10 bases. The CDR3 runs 16 residues. The ends lost 0 bases at V and 3 bases at J; junction bases unmatched: 4. The germline gives CDR1 SGHRS, CDR2 YFSETQ. CDR3 sequence (DNA): TGCGCCAGCAGCTTGGGGACAGGGGGGCGGACAGATACGCAGTATTTT. Encoded protein: CASSLGTGGRTDTQYF.

This clonotype was seen only a few times. The CDR3 DNA is TGTGCCAGCACCCCTAGCGGGAGGGCCAACATTCAGTACTTC. It translates to CASTPSGRANIQYF. This chain joins TRBV6-1 and TRBJ2-4; 12 bases fit TRBD2. Trimming removed 7 bases from V and 7 bases from J; junction bases left unmatched: 5. Germline-derived CDR1 and CDR2 are MNHNS and SASEGT. This CDR3 has 14 amino acids.

This clonotype was detected only a few times. This sequence joins TRBV6-1 and TRBJ2-7; the match to TRBD1 covers 8 bases. Germline V gene sequence: CDR1 MNHNS, CDR2 SASEGT. With 6 bases clipped from V and 0 bases from J, the junction kept 7 bases outside the gene matches. The CDR3 has 15 amino acids. For the CDR3, the DNA is TGTGCCAGCAGCGGCCGGGACAGGAGCTCCTACGAGCAGTACTTC. It yields the protein CASSGRDRSSYEQYF.